This T cell receptor beta chain was sequenced during a study of beta chain features in type 1 diabetes. The study's findings and limits: When VDJ junctions were examined, type 1 diabetes patients showed fewer insertions and more deletions. Type 1 diabetes patients showed a moderate but significant shortening of TCRB CDR3s in all four CD4+ subsets.

Germline V gene data show CDR1 as MNHEY and CDR2 as SVGAGI. With V trimmed by 11 bases and J by 3 bases, 10 bases remained unmatched. This CDR3 contains 13 residues. Sorting that relied on CD45RO/CCR7/CD25/CD127/CD95/CD27 yielded CD4+ naive, central memory, regulatory and stem cell-like memory cells. Comments on this clone: Its antigen remains unknown.

The investigators reverse transcribed all of the isolated RNA, so they sequenced expressed TCRB transcripts. Sequenced by immunoSEQ multiplex PCR; TCRdb stores in-frame clones only, minus some. The sample shows 150,000 to 190,000 clones, around 8% of them seen only once. This receptor was obtained from a man younger than 30 in good health. Material for sequencing was central memory CD4+ T cells from blood. V gene TRBV6-5 combines with J gene TRBJ2-7; the match to TRBD1 covers 7 bases. Here the CDR3 DNA reads TGTGCCTATTCGTCAGGGGGTGGCTACGAGCAGTACTTC. This sequence encodes CAYSSGGGYEQYF.